What follows are 18 T cell receptor beta chains derived from one specimen sequenced in a study of OX40 agonist ivuxolimab in advanced cancers. TCRdb's copy holds only in-frame clones and misses some; the assay was immunoSEQ multiplex PCR. Among about 38,000 clones listed, nearly 90% were seen once. Sample: CD4+ or CD8+ T cells sorted from blood, taken in a trial of the OX40 agonist ivuxolimab. The receptors originated from an adult with an advanced solid tumor such as melanoma, head and neck, liver or kidney cancer.

DNA of the CDR3: TGCAGCGCCCGGGGTACGGCTAACACTGAAGCTTTCTTT. Residues: CSARGTANTEAFF. The rearrangement links TRBV29-1 to TRBJ1-1, with D hard to call. The ends were cut back, 7 bases at V and 2 bases at J, with 14 bases in the middle. The CDR3 sequence is 13 residues long. CDR1 SQVTM and CDR2 ANQGSEA come from the germline V gene. Filled out from reference TRBV29-1 and TRBJ1-1, the complete variable domain reads SAVISQKPSRDICQRGTSLTIQCQVDSQVTMMFWYRQQPGQSLTLIATANQGSEATYESGFVIDKFPISRPNLTFSTLTVSNMSPEDSSIYLCSARGTANTEAFFGQGTRLTVV.

The V gene is TRBV28, the J gene TRBJ1-3, with 10 bases that match TRBD1. V shed 9 bases and J 0 bases; nucleotides not matched to a gene: 14. CDR3 length: 18 residues. Germline values: CDR1 MDHEN, CDR2 SYDVKM. Written as DNA, the CDR3 is TGTGCCAGTCGGACGCCGGGACAGGGGATGTCCTCTGGAAACACCATATATTTT. Protein product: CASRTPGQGMSSGNTIYF.

The V and J genes are TRBV4-3 and TRBJ2-3; D not certain. The CDR3 is made up of 14 amino acids. The V and J ends lost 1 base and 2 bases respectively, with 7 bases between them. CDR1 and CDR2 from the germline V gene are LGHNA and YSLEER. CDR3 protein: CASSQAIDTDTQYF. CDR3 in DNA: TGCGCCAGCAGCCAAGCGATAGACACAGATACGCAGTATTTT.

To note about this clone: The junction departs from the called germline gene at one end, perhaps through a read error. The chain uses TRBV13 and TRBJ2-7, with 9 bases identical to TRBD1. Germline V gives CDR1 PRHDT, CDR2 FYEKMQ (reference sequence). This CDR3 region has 13 residues. This CDR3 reads CASSLADGTGTDF. In DNA form, the CDR3 reads TGTGCCAGCAGCTTAGCCGATGGGACAGGGACGGACTTC.

The chain carries TRBV11-2 and TRBJ2-3; D is unclear. Trimming pared 2 bases from V and 8 bases from J, leaving 5 bases between. Germline lookup yields CDR1 SGHAT and CDR2 FQNNGV. The CDR3 is 11 residues long. CDR3 in amino acids: CASSLTGTQYF. The CDR3 bases are TGTGCCAGCAGCTTAACGGGTACGCAGTATTTT.

The rearrangement uses TRBV19 and TRBJ1-2; no reliable D call. This CDR3 is built from 11 residues. Looked up from germline, CDR1 is LNHDA and CDR2 is SQIVND (reference sequence). Trimming removed 3 bases at V and 8 bases at J, with 7 bases between. The CDR3 sequence: CASSIGRGYTF. The CDR3 coding sequence is TGTGCCAGTAGTATCGGAAGGGGCTACACCTTC.

The CDR3 is CASGAEAFF. CDR3 DNA sequence: TGTGCCAGCGGGGCTGAAGCTTTCTTT. This rearrangement joins TRBV6-5 to TRBJ1-1; D ambiguous. The CDR3 has 9 amino acids. The germline V gene encodes CDR1 MNHEY and CDR2 SVGAGI. V shed 8 bases and J shed 6 bases, with 4 bases lying between them.

The chain combines TRBV11-2 with TRBJ1-4, with D perhaps TRBD1 (5 bases). CDR1 and CDR2 from the germline V gene are SGHAT and FQNNGV. This CDR3 comprises 18 residues. V gave up 0 bases and J gave up 4 bases, with 18 bases separating them. CDR3 nucleotide sequence: TGTGCCAGCAGCTTAGATCCGAAACAGGCGCGCATTAATGAAAAACTGTTTTTT. Translating it yields CASSLDPKQARINEKLFF.

The count of this clone is one. This chain links TRBV6-6 with TRBJ2-7, with TRBD1 as a possible D gene (5 bases). Trimming removed 0 bases at V and 3 bases at J, with 9 bases between. Per germline, CDR1 MNHNY and CDR2 SVGAGI (reference sequence). The CDR3 has 14 residues. DNA for the CDR3: TGTGCCAGCAGTTACTCGAATCAGGGCTACGAGCAGTACTTC. It specifies CASSYSNQGYEQYF.

V gene TRBV11-3 combines with J gene TRBJ2-4; D remains unclear. Germline V lookup: CDR1 SGHNT, CDR2 YENEEA. This CDR3 region has 13 residues. V lost 3 bases and J 6 bases, leaving 9 bases between the germline ends. CDR3 bases: TGTGCCAGCAGCTTGGGCAAGGCAAACATTCAGTACTTC. It translates to CASSLGKANIQYF.

The chain couples TRBV27 to TRBJ1-1; D is possibly TRBD1 (6 bases). There are 15 residues in the CDR3. Germline CDR1 and CDR2: MNHEY and SMNVEV (reference sequence). V gave up 2 bases and J gave up 1 base, with 11 bases separating them. CDR3 sequence reads: CASSLTGHANTEAFF. The CDR3 DNA reads as TGTGCCAGCAGTTTAACGGGACACGCGAACACTGAAGCTTTCTTT.

The rearrangement uses TRBV9 and TRBJ2-5; D unclear. Germline CDR1 is SGDLS and CDR2 is YYNGEE. This CDR3 is built from 11 residues. The V gene lost 0 bases and the J gene lost 4 bases, with 1 base spanning the gap. This CDR3 reads CASSVAETQYF. The CDR3 DNA follows: TGTGCCAGCAGCGTAGCAGAGACCCAGTACTTC. Variable domain in full (rest from reference TRBV9 and TRBJ2-5): DSGVTQTPKHLITATGQRVTLRCSPRSGDLSVYWYQQSLDQGLQFLIQYYNGEERAKGNILERFSAQQFPDLHSELNLSSLELGDSALYFCASSVAETQYFGPGTRLLVL.

The chain couples TRBV27 to TRBJ1-5; weak D call: TRBD1 (6 bases). Germline V gene sequence: CDR1 MNHEY, CDR2 SMNVEV (reference sequence). This CDR3 contains 15 residues. The V end lost 11 bases, the J end lost 3 bases, and 20 bases lay between the germline ends. In DNA, the CDR3 is TGTGCCTCCCACCGGGGGCCAACCTTCAATCAGCCCCAGCATTTT. It translates to CASHRGPTFNQPQHF.

The chain carries TRBV10-1 and TRBJ2-7; D is unclear. CDR1 WNHNN and CDR2 SYGVQD come from the germline V gene (reference sequence). Trimming took 0 bases from V and 0 from J, leaving 9 bases between them. This CDR3 is built from 15 residues. CDR3 bases: TGCGCCAGCAGTGAGTCGACGGAAAGCTCCTACGAGCAGTACTTC. Translating it yields CASSESTESSYEQYF.

This clone showed up just once. The V and J genes are TRBV5-8 and TRBJ2-5; D might be TRBD2 (6 bases). CDR3 length: 13 residues. Germline CDR1 is SGHTS and CDR2 is YDEGEE. Trimming pared 2 bases from V and 3 bases from J, leaving 8 bases between. The DNA of the CDR3 is TGTGCCAGCAGCTTTAGGACTAAAGAGACCCAGTACTTC. Protein product: CASSFRTKETQYF.

V gene TRBV9 combines with J gene TRBJ2-2, with 8 bases fitting TRBD2. Germline trimming cut 0 bases from V and 6 bases from J; bases unmatched to any gene: 7. The V gene's germline CDR1 is SGDLS and CDR2 YYNGEE. This CDR3 comprises 16 residues. CDR3 DNA: TGTGCCAGCAGCGTAGGGAGGACTAGCAAGGCCGGGGAGCTGTTTTTT. Amino acid sequence: CASSVGRTSKAGELFF. Filled out from reference TRBV9 and TRBJ2-2, the complete variable domain reads DSGVTQTPKHLITATGQRVTLRCSPRSGDLSVYWYQQSLDQGLQFLIQYYNGEERAKGNILERFSAQQFPDLHSELNLSSLELGDSALYFCASSVGRTSKAGELFFGEGSRLTVL.

CDR3: CASSLGQDYGYTF. The DNA of the CDR3 is TGTGCCAGCAGTCTGGGACAGGACTATGGCTACACCTTC. The V and J genes are TRBV27 and TRBJ1-2; 8 nucleotides align to TRBD1. Per the germline V gene, CDR1 is MNHEY and CDR2 is SMNVEV (reference sequence). V lost 5 bases, J lost 3 bases, and 2 bases stayed unmatched. The CDR3 consists of 13 residues.

The chain has TRBV9 and TRBJ2-1; 7 positions agree with TRBD1. V gave up 0 bases and J gave up 0 bases; unmatched junction bases: 6. The CDR3 length is 17 residues. Looked up from germline, CDR1 is SGDLS and CDR2 is YYNGEE. The CDR3 DNA reads as TGTGCCAGCAGCGTAGGACTGGGACAGAGCTCCTACAATGAGCAGTTCTTC. Protein: CASSVGLGQSSYNEQFF. Combining the CDR3 with reference TRBV9 and TRBJ2-1 gives the whole variable domain DSGVTQTPKHLITATGQRVTLRCSPRSGDLSVYWYQQSLDQGLQFLIQYYNGEERAKGNILERFSAQQFPDLHSELNLSSLELGDSALYFCASSVGLGQSSYNEQFFGPGTRLTVL.